This T cell receptor beta chain was documented in a study of blood T cell repertoires in COVID-19. As processed by the authors: Estimated nucleated cell counts came from reference gene primer amplification. Profiled with immunoSEQ multiplex PCR; TCRdb holds only in-frame clones, not every one. Clonal size and the V and J genes are those of that table, whereas D and trimming came from the DNA. The sample has hundreds of thousands of clones, around nine tenths seen once. People in the exposed group encountered a COVID-19 case within 2 weeks before entering the study. The sequenced material came from PBMCs or T cells enriched from blood (not recorded which). This receptor was identified in a woman aged 45-65 years who had been exposed to COVID-19.

DNA of the CDR3: TGCGCCAGCAGCCAGTCAGGACAGGGGGCTTTAAAGACCCAGTACTTC. Its protein is CASSQSGQGALKTQYF. This chain connects TRBV4-1 to TRBJ2-5, with TRBD1 matching over 11 bases. The CDR3 loop spans 16 amino acids. Germline V CDR1 and CDR2: MGHRA, YSYEKL. V trimming: 3 bases; J trimming: 6 bases; junction bases outside the gene matches: 9.